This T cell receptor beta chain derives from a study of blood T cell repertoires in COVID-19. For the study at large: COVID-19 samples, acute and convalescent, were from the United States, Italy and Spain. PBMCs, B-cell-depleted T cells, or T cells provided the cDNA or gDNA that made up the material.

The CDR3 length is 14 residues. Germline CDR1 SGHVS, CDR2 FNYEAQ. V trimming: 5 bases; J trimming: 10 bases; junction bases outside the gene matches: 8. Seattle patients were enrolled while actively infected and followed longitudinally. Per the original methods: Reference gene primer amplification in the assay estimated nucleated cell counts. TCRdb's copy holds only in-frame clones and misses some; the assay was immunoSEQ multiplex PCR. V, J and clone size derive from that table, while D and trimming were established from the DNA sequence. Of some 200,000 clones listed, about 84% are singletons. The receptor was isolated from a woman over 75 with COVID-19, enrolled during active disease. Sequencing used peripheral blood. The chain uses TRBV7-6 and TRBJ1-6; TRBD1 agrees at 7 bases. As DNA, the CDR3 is TGTGCCAGCAGCCCCGGACAGGTAGCCTCACCCCTCCACTTT. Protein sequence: CASSPGQVASPLHF.